The subject of this entry is one T cell receptor beta chain. Assay used: immunoSEQ multiplex PCR; TCRdb lists only in-frame clones, some missing. The repertoire has around 100,000 clones, roughly four fifths of them found once; the top ten carry about 10%. The record originates from a study of blood T cell repertoires in COVID-19. Germline V gene lookup returns CDR1 MNHEY and CDR2 SMNVEV (reference sequence). Trimming stripped 0 bases from V and 0 bases from J, with 6 bases between. The CDR3 covers 15 residues. The TCR sequence derives from a man in his forties with active or convalescent COVID-19. The chain employs TRBV27 and TRBJ1-5, with unresolved D. The material sequenced was peripheral blood. For the CDR3, the DNA is TGTGCCAGCAGTTTATCCCCAGATAGCAATCAGCCCCAGCATTTT. Translated, it gives CASSLSPDSNQPQHF.